The clone carrying this TCR beta chain was found many times. The antigen is unknown. The data belong to a study of read filtering for tumor transcriptome and immune sequencing. Overall study: The cohort had roughly 16 men and roughly 13 women aged about 47 to 90, mean about 67 years.

V was cut by 0 bases and J by 9 bases, with 13 bases left in between. Per the germline V gene, CDR1 is SGHRS and CDR2 is YFSETQ. The CDR3 sequence is 15 residues long. Study conclusions and caveats: Without single-read clonotypes, shared clonotype proportions correlated more between IR-seq and RNA-seq.

This library used roughly 430 ng RNA and molecular barcoded adaptors spanning alpha/delta and beta/gamma chains. MiXCR, run by TCRdb on the reads, gives a single entry per CDR3 protein. The table records 75,000 to 95,000 distinct CDR3 sequences, roughly 21% of them present only once. This sequence originates from a donor aged 40 or older with multiple myeloma. Material: a population of CD138-negative cells sorted from bone marrow. The gene calls are TRBV5-1 and TRBJ1-6; maybe TRBD1 (5 bases). CDR3 nucleotides: TGCGCCAGCAGCTTGGCCGTAGGGGAACGTTCACCCCTCCACTTT. Amino acid sequence: CASSLAVGERSPLHF.